Below are 10 T cell receptor beta chains sequenced from a single sample in a study of CD8 T cells in Susac syndrome. The RNA, 0.5 to 1 ug, was put through reverse transcription using random hexamers. TCRdb passed the immunoSEQ multiplex PCR reads through MiXCR, listing each CDR3 protein once. The sample lists some 110,000 distinct CDR3 sequences; nearly 96% were seen once. The sequencing input was CD4+ T cells from PBMCs. The receptors here all came from a human donor with Susac syndrome.

The chain is built from TRBV28 and TRBJ2-3; 7 nucleotides match TRBD2. CDR1 MDHEN and CDR2 SYDVKM come from the germline V gene. The CDR3 runs 16 residues. The V segment lost 4 bases and the J segment 0 bases; nucleotides outside the gene matches: 7. The CDR3 bases are TGTGCCAGCAGTTCCTTAGCGGGTTCTAGCACAGATACGCAGTATTTT. The encoded protein is CASSSLAGSSTDTQYF.

This rearrangement joins TRBV18 to TRBJ2-3; D not resolved. Trimming removed 4 bases from V and 9 bases from J, with 14 bases in between. The CDR3 totals 13 residues. The germline V gene encodes CDR1 KGHSH and CDR2 LQKENI. The CDR3 coding sequence is TGTGCCAGCTCACTCGACCAGATAGACACGCAGTATTTT. Amino acid sequence: CASSLDQIDTQYF.

The chain joins TRBV4-2 to TRBJ1-2, with D perhaps TRBD1 (6 bases). V lost 3 bases, J lost 6 bases, and 14 bases lay in between. The CDR3 runs 14 residues. Germline CDR1 is LGHNA and CDR2 is YNFKEQ. This chain's CDR3 is CASSHPQGRHGYTF. The CDR3 DNA follows: TGTGCCAGCAGCCATCCCCAGGGGCGACATGGCTACACCTTC.

The chain links TRBV20-1 to TRBJ2-4; possible D gene TRBD1, 5 bases. The CDR3 spans 14 residues. Trimming stripped 0 bases from V and 2 bases from J, with 8 bases between. Germline CDR1 DFQATT, CDR2 SNEGSKA (reference sequence). As DNA, the CDR3 is TGCAGTGCTAGAGATTACAGGTCCAAAAACATTCAGTACTTC. This encodes CSARDYRSKNIQYF.

The rearrangement links TRBV29-1 to TRBJ2-1; 11 nucleotides match TRBD1. The trim removed 4 bases at V and 3 bases at J, leaving 8 bases unmatched. The CDR3 covers 16 residues. CDR1 is SQVTM and CDR2 is ANQGSEA in the germline V gene. This CDR3 is CSVGPLGQGGYNEQFF. CDR3 coding DNA: TGCAGCGTTGGACCTTTGGGACAGGGGGGCTACAATGAGCAGTTCTTC.

J is TRBJ2-7 and V is TRBV4-2, with 8 bases lining up with TRBD2. The ends lost 4 bases at V and 7 bases at J; junction bases unmatched: 6. From germline, CDR1 is LGHNA and CDR2 YNFKEQ. The CDR3 has 13 residues. The DNA for the CDR3 is TGTGCCAGCAGCCCCAGCGGGAGTAGAGAGCAGTACTTC. It translates to CASSPSGSREQYF.

The chain is built from TRBV5-6 and TRBJ2-5; D is ambiguous. Looked up from germline, CDR1 is SGHDT and CDR2 is YYEEEE. The CDR3 is made up of 16 amino acids. V lost 4 bases and J 0 bases, leaving 16 bases between the germline ends. The DNA of the CDR3 is TGTGCCAGCAGCACTCTTAGAGAAGGGAACCAAGAGACCCAGTACTTC. It is translated as CASSTLREGNQETQYF.

The chain couples TRBV10-3 to TRBJ2-7; a possible D gene is TRBD2 (7 bases). V lost 0 bases to trimming and J lost 6 bases, with 15 bases between them. The length of the CDR3 is 15 residues. CDR1 and CDR2 from the germline V gene are ENHRY and SYGVKD. The CDR3 loop reads CAISESIGGAVEQYF. The CDR3 coding sequence is TGTGCCATCAGTGAGTCGATAGGGGGGGCGGTCGAGCAGTACTTC.

This chain connects TRBV2 to TRBJ2-5; perhaps TRBD1 as D (6 bases). Trimming stripped 2 bases from V and 5 bases from J, with 9 bases between. The CDR3 contains 13 residues. CDR1 SNHLY and CDR2 FYNNEI come from the germline V gene. CDR3 nucleotides: TGTGCCAGCAGTGAAACAGGGTTGGAGACCCAGTACTTC. This codes for CASSETGLETQYF.

This chain joins TRBV20-1 and TRBJ2-3; 8 bases align to TRBD2. The CDR3 totals 14 residues. Germline assignment: CDR1 DFQATT and CDR2 SNEGSKA (reference sequence). V dropped 6 bases and J dropped 2; count of bases not matched to a gene: 7. The CDR3 spells CSATTSATTDTQYF. CDR3 sequence (DNA): TGCAGTGCCACGACTAGCGCCACCACAGATACGCAGTATTTT.